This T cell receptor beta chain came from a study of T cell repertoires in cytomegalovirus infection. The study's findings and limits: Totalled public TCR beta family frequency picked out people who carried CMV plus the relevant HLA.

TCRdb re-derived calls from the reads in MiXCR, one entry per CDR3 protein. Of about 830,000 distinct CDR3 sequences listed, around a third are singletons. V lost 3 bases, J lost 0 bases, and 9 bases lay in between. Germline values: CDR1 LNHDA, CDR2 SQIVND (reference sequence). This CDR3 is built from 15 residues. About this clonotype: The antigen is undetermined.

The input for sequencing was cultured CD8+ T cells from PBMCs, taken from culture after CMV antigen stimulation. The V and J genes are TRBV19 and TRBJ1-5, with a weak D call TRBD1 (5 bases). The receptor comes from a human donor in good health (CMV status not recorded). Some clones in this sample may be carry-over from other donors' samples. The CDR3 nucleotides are TGTGCCAGTAGTATCTGGGACCATAGCAATCAGCCCCAGCATTTT. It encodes CASSIWDHSNQPQHF.